The TCR beta chain under discussion was sequenced for a study of blood T cells in healthy people across ages. Study in general: For every two T cells, template switching captured about one barcoded beta molecule.

This clonotype turned up a few times. Its antigen is undetermined. Study observations and caveats: Changes seen in expanded clonotypes were possibly confounded by donor CMV status left unknown. What prevented conclusive comparison of naive and antigen-experienced cells was that PBMCs were unsorted.

For the second PCR, which ran for about 7 to 11 cycles, a sample-barcoded 5' primer and a J-beta primer mix were used. TCRdb recomputed calls from the 5' RACE reads with MiXCR, one row per CDR3 protein. The table has some 880,000 distinct CDR3 sequences, 30% to 45% seen once. The CDR3 loop spans 12 amino acids. Germline assignment: CDR1 SGHTA and CDR2 FQGNSA. The V end lost 2 bases, the J end lost 12 bases, and 11 bases lay between the germline ends. The sequence came from a man aged 18 to 30 in good health. The chain links TRBV7-2 to TRBJ2-1; D is possibly TRBD2 (6 bases). Sequencing was performed on blood. The CDR3 region is CASSLWRGGQFF. CDR3 in DNA: TGTGCCAGCAGCTTATGGAGGGGCGGGCAGTTCTTC.